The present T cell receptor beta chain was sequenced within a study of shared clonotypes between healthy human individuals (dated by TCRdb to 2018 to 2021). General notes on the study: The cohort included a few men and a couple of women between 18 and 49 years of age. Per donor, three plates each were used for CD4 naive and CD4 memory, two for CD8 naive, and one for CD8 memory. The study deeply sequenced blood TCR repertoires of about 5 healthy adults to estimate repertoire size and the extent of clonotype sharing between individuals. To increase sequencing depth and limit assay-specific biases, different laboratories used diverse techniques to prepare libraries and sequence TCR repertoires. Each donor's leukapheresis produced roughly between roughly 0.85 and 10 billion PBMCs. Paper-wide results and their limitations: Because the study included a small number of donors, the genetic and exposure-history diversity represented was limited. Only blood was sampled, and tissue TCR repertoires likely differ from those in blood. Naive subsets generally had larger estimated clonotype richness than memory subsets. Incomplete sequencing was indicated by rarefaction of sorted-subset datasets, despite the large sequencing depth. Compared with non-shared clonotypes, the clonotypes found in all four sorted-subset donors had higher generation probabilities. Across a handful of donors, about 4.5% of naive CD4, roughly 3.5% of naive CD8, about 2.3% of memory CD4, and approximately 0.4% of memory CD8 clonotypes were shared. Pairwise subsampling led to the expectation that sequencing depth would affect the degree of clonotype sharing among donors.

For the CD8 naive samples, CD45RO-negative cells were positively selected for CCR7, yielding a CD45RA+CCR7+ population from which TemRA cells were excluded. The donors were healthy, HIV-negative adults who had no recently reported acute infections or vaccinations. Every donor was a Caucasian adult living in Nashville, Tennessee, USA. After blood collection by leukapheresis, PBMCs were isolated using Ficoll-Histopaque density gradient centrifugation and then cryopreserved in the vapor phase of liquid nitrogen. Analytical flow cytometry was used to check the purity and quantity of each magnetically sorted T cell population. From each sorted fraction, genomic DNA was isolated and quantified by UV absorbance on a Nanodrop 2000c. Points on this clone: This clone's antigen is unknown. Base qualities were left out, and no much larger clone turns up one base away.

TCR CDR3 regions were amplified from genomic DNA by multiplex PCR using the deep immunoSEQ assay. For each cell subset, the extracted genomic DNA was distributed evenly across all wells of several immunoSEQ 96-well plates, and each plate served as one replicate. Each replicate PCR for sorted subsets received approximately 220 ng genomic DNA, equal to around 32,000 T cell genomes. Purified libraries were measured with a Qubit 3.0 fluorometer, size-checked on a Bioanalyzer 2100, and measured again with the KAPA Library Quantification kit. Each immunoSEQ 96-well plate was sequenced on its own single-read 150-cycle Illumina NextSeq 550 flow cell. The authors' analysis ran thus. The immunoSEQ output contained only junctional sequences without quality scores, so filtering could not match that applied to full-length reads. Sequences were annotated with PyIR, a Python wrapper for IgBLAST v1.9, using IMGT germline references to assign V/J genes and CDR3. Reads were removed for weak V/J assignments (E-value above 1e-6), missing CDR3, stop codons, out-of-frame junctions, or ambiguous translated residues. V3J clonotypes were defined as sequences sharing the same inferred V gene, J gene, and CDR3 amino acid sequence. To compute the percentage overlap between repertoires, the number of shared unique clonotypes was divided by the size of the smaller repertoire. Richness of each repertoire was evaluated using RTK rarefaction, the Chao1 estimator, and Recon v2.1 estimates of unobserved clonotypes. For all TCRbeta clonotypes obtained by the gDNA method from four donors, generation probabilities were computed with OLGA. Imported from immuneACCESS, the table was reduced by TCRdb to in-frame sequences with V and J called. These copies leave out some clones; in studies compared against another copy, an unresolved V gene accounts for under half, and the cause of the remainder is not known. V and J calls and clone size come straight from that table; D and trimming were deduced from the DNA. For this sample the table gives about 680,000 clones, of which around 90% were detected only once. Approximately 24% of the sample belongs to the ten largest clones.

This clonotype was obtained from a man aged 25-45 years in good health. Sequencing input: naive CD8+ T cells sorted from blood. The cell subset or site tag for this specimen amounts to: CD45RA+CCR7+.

The DNA reads as follows: TGTGCCAGCAGTTCATCTCGGACTAGCGGAGACTACAATGAGCAGTTCTTC. The translation is CASSSSRTSGDYNEQFF. The rearranged segments are TRBV7-9 and TRBJ2-1, with 10 central nucleotides matching TRBD2. Spanning cysteine to phenylalanine, the CDR3 consists of 17 amino acids. Only the CDR3 DNA is retained, 51 bases long and in frame from the first base. CDR1 is given as SEHNR and CDR2 as FQNEAQ, both from the germline V gene (reference sequence). Relative to germline, V is missing 6 bases and J is missing 3 bases, with 11 bases of the junction outside any gene match.